This T cell receptor beta chain originates from a study of blood T cell repertoires in COVID-19. Study in general: In each case, the material was cDNA or gDNA derived from T cells, B-cell-depleted T cells, or PBMCs.

V shed 4 bases, J shed 5 bases, and the junction held 5 bases outside the gene matches. The germline gives CDR1 SGHVS, CDR2 FNYEAQ. This CDR3 contains 15 residues. This clone has just a few counts. How the authors handled the data: Nucleated cell number was recorded as an estimate derived from reference gene primer amplification. Assay used: immunoSEQ multiplex PCR; TCRdb lists only in-frame clones, some missing. The D gene and trimming were derived from the DNA, and the V and J assignments and clone size from that table. Of some 260,000 clones in the sample, more than 65% are singletons; the top ten hold around 3.2%.

V and J are TRBV7-6 and TRBJ2-3; 11 positions agree with TRBD2. The material sequenced was peripheral blood. This receptor was obtained from a woman under 30 with acute or convalescent COVID-19. The CDR3 loop reads CASSSTSGTEDTQYF. DNA of the CDR3: TGTGCCAGCAGCTCGACTAGCGGGACCGAAGATACGCAGTATTTT.